A single T cell receptor (beta chain) is shown here with its context. Its antigen is undetermined. Germline V gene lookup returns CDR1 SEHNR and CDR2 FQNEAQ (reference sequence). The CDR3 totals 14 residues. The V gene lost 2 bases and the J gene lost 8 bases, with 15 bases spanning the gap. Assay: immunoSEQ multiplex PCR; the TCRdb copy retains only in-frame clones and omits some. This sample yields under 250,000 clones, of which about nine tenths are seen a single time; approximately 2% belongs to the top ten. This sample is part of a study of cytomegalovirus exposure and HLA in healthy donors. General study points: The study designated over 150 TCR beta chains cytomegalovirus-associated.

While the first cohort had several hundred subjects, the donors belonged to the separate validation cohort of about 110 subjects. This TCR was sampled from a woman in her late teens or twenties in good health and CMV-seropositive. Sample: PBMCs. The rearrangement links TRBV7-9 to TRBJ1-2; D unclear. The CDR3 region is CASSLQELSRGYTF. CDR3 nucleotide sequence: TGTGCCAGCAGCTTACAAGAGCTGTCTCGGGGCTACACCTTC. The variable domain in full, completed from reference TRBV7-9 and TRBJ1-2, reads DTGVSQNPRHKITKRGQNVTFRCDPISEHNRLYWYRQTLGQGPEFLTYFQNEAQLEKSRLLSDRFSAERPKGSFSTLEIQRTEQGDSAMYLCASSLQELSRGYTFGSGTRLTVV.